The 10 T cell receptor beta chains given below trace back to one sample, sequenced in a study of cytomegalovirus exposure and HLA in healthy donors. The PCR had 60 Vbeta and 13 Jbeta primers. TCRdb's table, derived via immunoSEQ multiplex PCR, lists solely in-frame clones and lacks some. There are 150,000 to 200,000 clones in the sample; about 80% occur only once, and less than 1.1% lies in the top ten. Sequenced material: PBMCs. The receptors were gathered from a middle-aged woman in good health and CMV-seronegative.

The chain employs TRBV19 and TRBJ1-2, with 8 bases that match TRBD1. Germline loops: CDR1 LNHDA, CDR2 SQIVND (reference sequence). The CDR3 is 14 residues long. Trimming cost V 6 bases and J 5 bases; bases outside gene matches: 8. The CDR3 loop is CASRIHQGAYGYTF. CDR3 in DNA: TGTGCCAGTAGAATTCACCAGGGGGCATATGGCTACACCTTC. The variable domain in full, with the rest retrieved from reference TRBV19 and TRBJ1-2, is DGGITQSPKYLFRKEGQNVTLSCEQNLNHDAMYWYRQDPGQGLRLIYYSQIVNDFQKGDIAEGYSVSREKKESFPLTVTSAQKNPTAFYLCASRIHQGAYGYTFGSGTRLTVV.

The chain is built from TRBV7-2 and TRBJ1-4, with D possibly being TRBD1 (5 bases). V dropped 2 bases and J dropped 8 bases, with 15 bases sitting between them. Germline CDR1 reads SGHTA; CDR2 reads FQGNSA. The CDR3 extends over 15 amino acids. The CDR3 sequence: CASSLWGGEEEKLFF. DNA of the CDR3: TGTGCCAGCAGCTTATGGGGGGGTGAAGAGGAAAAACTGTTTTTT.

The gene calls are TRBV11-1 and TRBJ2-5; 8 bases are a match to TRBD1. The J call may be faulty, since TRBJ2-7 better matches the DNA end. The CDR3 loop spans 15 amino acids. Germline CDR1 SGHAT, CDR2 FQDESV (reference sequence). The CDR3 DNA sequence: TGTGCCAGCAGCTTAGTCGGACAGGGTCTTGACGAGCAGTACTTC. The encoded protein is CASSLVGQGLDEQYF.

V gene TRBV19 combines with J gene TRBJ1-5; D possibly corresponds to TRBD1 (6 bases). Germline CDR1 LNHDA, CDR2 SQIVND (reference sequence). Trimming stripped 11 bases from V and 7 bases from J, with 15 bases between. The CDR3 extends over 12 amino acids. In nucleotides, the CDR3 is TGTGCCGCAGGGGAGTATCGACAGCCCCAGCATTTT. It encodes CAAGEYRQPQHF. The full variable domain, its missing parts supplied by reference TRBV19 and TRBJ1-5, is DGGITQSPKYLFRKEGQNVTLSCEQNLNHDAMYWYRQDPGQGLRLIYYSQIVNDFQKGDIAEGYSVSREKKESFPLTVTSAQKNPTAFYLCAAGEYRQPQHFGDGTRLSIL.

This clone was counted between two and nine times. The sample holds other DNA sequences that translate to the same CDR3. CDR3 sequence: CASSGTGGDQPQHF. The DNA for the CDR3 is TGTGCCAGTAGTGGGACAGGGGGCGATCAGCCCCAGCATTTT. The chain couples TRBV19 to TRBJ1-5; TRBD1 matches 12 bases. From germline, CDR1 is LNHDA and CDR2 SQIVND (reference sequence). The V gene end was trimmed by 5 bases and the J gene end by 5 bases; junction bases not matched to a gene: 1. This CDR3 has 14 amino acids.

The CDR3 sequence: CASSVVKETQYF. The CDR3 region has the DNA TGTGCCAGCAGCGTAGTCAAAGAGACCCAGTACTTC. The chain joins TRBV9 to TRBJ2-5; D remains unclear. Germline CDR1 reads SGDLS; CDR2 reads YYNGEE. The CDR3 loop spans 12 amino acids. Deletions cut 0 bases from V and 3 bases from J, with 3 bases between. The full variable domain, rest sourced from reference TRBV9 and TRBJ2-5, is DSGVTQTPKHLITATGQRVTLRCSPRSGDLSVYWYQQSLDQGLQFLIQYYNGEERAKGNILERFSAQQFPDLHSELNLSSLELGDSALYFCASSVVKETQYFGPGTRLLVL.

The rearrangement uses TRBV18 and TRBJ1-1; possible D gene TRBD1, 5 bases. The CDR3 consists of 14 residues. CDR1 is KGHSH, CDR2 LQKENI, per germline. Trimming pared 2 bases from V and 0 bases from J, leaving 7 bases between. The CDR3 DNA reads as TGTGCCAGCTCACCAAGCAGGGTGAACACTGAAGCTTTCTTT. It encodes CASSPSRVNTEAFF.

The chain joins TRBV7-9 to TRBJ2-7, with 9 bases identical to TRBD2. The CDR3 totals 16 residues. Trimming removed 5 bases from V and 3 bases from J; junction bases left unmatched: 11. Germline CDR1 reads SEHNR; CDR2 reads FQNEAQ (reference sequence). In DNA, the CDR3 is TGTGCCAGCAGCCAGGACAGCGGGAGGCTGAACTACGAGCAGTACTTC. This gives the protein CASSQDSGRLNYEQYF.

CDR3 sequence (DNA): TGTGCCAGCAGCTTAGCTGCGACAGGGTTTGGCAATCAGCCCCAGCATTTT. Translation: CASSLAATGFGNQPQHF. The chain links TRBV7-8 to TRBJ1-5, with TRBD1 identical over 7 bases. Germline lookup yields CDR1 SGHVS and CDR2 FQNEAQ. V lost 0 bases and J lost 2; bases outside the gene matches: 7. The CDR3 is 17 residues long.

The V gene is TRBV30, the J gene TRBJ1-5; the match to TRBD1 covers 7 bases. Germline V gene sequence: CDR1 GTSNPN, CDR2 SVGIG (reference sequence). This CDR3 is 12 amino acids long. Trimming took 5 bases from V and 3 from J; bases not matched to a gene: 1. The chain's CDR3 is CAWDRANQPQHF. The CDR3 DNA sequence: TGTGCCTGGGACAGGGCCAATCAGCCCCAGCATTTT.